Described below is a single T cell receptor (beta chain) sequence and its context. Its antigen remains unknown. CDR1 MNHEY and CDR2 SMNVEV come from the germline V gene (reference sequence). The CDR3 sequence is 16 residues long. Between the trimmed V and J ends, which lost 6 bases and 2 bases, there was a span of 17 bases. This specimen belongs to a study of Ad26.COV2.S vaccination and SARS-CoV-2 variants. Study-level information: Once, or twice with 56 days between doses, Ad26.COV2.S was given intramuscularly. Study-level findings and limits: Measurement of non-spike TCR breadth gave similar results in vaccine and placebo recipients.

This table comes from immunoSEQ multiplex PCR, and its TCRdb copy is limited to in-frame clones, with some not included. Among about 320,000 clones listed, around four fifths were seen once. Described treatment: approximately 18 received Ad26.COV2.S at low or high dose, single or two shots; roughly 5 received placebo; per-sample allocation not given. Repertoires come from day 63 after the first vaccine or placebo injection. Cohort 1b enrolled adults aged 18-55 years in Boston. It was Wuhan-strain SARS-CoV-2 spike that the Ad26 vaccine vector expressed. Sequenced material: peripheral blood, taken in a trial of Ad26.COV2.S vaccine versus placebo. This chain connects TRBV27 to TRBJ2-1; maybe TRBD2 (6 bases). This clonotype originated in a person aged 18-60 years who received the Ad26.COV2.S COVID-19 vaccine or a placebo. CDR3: CASSRGTKGTYNEQFF. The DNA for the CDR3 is TGTGCCAGCAGCCGCGGGACCAAGGGGACCTACAATGAGCAGTTCTTC.